This T cell receptor (beta chain) was retrieved from a study of spatial heterogeneity in lung cancer. The time point: sample taken at primary tumor resection. No cells were sorted before sequencing. The whole RNA sequenced was extracted from tumor, nontumor lung or frozen PBMC. From the 5' RACE reads, TCRdb called clonotypes with MiXCR, one entry per CDR3 protein. The sample yields tens of thousands of distinct CDR3 sequences, roughly 10% seen once. This clonotype was counted ten times or more. The CDR3 has 15 residues. The V end lost 6 bases, the J end lost 7 bases, and 19 bases lay between the germline ends.

Sequencing was performed on PBMCs, taken at surgery. This sequence originates from a male donor with early-stage non-small cell lung cancer. The chain uses TRBV12-3 or TRBV12-4 and TRBJ2-1, with a weak D call TRBD2 (6 bases). The CDR3 nucleotides read TGTGCCAGCAGCACCCTGGATGGGGGAGGAAATGAGCAGTTCTTC. This gives the protein CASSTLDGGGNEQFF.